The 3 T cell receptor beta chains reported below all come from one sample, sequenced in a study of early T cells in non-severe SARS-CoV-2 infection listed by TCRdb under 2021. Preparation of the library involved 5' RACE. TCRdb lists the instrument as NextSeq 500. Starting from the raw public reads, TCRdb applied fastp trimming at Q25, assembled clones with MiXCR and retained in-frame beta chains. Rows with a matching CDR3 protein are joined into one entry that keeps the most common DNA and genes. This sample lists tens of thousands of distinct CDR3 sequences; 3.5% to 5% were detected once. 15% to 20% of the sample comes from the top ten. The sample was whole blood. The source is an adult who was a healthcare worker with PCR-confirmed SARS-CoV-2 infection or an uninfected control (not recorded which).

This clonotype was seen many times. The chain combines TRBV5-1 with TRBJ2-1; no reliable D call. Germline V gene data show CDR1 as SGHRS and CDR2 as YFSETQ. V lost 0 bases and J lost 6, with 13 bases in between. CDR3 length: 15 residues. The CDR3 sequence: CASSLASSVLNEQFF. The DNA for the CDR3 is TGCGCCAGCAGCTTGGCCTCCAGCGTCCTCAATGAGCAGTTCTTC.

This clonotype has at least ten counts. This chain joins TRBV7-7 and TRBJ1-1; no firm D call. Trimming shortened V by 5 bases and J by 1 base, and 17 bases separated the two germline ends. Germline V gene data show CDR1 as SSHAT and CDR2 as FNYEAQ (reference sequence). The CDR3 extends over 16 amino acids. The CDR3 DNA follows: TGTGCCAGCAGCCCGCTCCTCATCGGCAGGAACACTGAAGCTTTCTTT. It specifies CASSPLLIGRNTEAFF.

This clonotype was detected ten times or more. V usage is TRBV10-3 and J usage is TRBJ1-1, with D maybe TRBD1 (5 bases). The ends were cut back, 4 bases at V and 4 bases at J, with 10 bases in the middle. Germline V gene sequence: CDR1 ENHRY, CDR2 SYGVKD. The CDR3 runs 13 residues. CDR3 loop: CAISGGPSTEAFF. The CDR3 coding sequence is TGTGCCATCAGTGGGGGCCCGAGCACTGAAGCTTTCTTT.